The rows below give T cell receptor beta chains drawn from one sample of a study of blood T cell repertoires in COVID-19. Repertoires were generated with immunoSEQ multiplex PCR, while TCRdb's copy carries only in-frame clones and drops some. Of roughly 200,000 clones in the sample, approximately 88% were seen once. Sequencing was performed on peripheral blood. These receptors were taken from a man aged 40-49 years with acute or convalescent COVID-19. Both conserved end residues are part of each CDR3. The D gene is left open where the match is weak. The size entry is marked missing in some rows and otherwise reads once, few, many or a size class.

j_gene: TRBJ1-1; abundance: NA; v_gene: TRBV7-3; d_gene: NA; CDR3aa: CASSSGQNTEAFF; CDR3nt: TGTGCCAGCAGCTCAGGGCAGAACACTGAAGCTTTCTTT
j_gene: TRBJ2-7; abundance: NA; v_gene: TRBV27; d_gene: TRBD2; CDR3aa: CASSPGLAPYEQYF; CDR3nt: TGTGCCAGCAGTCCGGGACTAGCGCCTTACGAGCAGTACTTC
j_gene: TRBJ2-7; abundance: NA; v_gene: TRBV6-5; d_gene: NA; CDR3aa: CASSYSTETLYEQYF; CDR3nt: TGTGCCAGCAGTTACTCGACAGAGACCCTCTACGAGCAGTACTTC
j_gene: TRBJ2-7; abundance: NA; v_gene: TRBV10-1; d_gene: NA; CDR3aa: CASSEGGQMPYEQYF; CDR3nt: TGCGCCAGCAGTGAGGGCGGACAGATGCCCTACGAGCAGTACTTC
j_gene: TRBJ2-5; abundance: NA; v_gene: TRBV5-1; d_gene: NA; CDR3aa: CASSTKGPGKETQYF; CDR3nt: TGCGCCAGCAGCACCAAGGGCCCGGGGAAGGAGACCCAGTACTTC
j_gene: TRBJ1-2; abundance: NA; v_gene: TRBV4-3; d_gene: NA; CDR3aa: CASSQVETGNYGYTF; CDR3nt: TGCGCCAGCAGCCAAGTGGAAACAGGGAATTATGGCTACACCTTC
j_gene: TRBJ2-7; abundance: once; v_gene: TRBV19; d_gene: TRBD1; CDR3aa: CASTPTGGMYEQYF; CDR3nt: TGTGCCAGTACCCCGACAGGGGGCATGTACGAGCAGTACTTC
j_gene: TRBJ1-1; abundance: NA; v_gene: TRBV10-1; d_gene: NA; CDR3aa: CASSGQKNTEAFF; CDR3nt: TGCGCCAGCAGTGGACAGAAGAACACTGAAGCTTTCTTT
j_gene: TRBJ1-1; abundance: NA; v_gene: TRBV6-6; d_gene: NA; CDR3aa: CASSSPQGNTEAFF; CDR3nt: TGTGCCAGCAGTTCGCCACAGGGGAACACTGAAGCTTTCTTT
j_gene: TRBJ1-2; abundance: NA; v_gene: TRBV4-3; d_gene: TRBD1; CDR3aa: CASSQGGQGSPYGYTF; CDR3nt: TGCGCCAGCAGCCAAGGGGGACAGGGATCCCCCTATGGCTACACCTTC
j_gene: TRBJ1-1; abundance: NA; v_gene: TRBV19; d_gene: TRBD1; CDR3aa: CASSILFGQASGWAFF; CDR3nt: TGTGCCAGTAGTATCCTCTTCGGACAGGCTTCGGGGTGGGCTTTCTTT
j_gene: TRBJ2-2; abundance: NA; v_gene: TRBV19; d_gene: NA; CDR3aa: CASSQTGELFF; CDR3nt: TGTGCCAGTAGTCAGACCGGGGAGCTGTTTTTT
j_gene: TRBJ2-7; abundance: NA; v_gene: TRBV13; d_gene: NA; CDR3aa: CASSPDQGSSYEQYF; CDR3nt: TGTGCCAGCAGCCCCGATCAGGGGAGCTCCTACGAGCAGTACTTC
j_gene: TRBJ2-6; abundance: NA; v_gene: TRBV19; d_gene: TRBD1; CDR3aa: CASSIGTGAGANVLTF; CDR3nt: TGTGCCAGTAGTATTGGGACAGGAGCTGGGGCCAACGTCCTGACTTTC
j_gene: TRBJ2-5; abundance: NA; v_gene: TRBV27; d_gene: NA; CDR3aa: CASSPPGLSQETQYF; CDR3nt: TGTGCCAGCAGTCCCCCTGGACTAAGCCAAGAGACCCAGTACTTC
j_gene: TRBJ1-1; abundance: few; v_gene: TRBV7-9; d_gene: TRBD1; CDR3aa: CASQTGGTEAFF; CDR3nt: TGTGCCAGTCAGACAGGGGGCACTGAAGCTTTCTTT
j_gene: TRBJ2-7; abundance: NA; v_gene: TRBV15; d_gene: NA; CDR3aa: CATSRDRTYEQYF; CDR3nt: TGTGCCACCAGCAGAGATAGAACCTACGAGCAGTACTTC
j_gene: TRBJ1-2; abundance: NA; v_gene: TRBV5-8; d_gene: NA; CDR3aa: CASSLTWAYGYTF; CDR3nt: TGTGCCAGCAGCTTAACCTGGGCTTATGGCTACACCTTC
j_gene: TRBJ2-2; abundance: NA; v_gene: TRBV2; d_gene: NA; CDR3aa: CASSEPAGLNTGELFF; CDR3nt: TGTGCCAGCAGTGAACCGGCGGGACTGAACACCGGGGAGCTGTTTTTT
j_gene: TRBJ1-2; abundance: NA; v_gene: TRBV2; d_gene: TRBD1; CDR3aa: CASSFTGTGLTNYGYTF; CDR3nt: TGTGCCAGCAGTTTTACCGGGACAGGCCTTACTAACTATGGCTACACCTTC
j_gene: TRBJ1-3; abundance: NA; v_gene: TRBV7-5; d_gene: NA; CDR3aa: CARSLTQPAAGNTIYF; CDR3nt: TGTGCCAGAAGCTTAACCCAACCCGCAGCGGGAAACACCATATATTTT
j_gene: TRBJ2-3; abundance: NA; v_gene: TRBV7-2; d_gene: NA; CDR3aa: CASSPEPDTQYF; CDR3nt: TGTGCCAGCAGCCCGGAGCCAGATACGCAGTATTTT
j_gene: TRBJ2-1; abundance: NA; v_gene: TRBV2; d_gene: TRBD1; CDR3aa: CASRGQGLKNNEQFF; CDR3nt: TGTGCCAGCAGAGGACAGGGGTTGAAGAACAATGAGCAGTTCTTC
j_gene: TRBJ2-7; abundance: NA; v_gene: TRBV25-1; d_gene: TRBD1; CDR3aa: CASSGGTGLSTYEQYF; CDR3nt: TGTGCCAGCAGTGGTGGGACAGGCCTATCTACCTACGAGCAGTACTTC
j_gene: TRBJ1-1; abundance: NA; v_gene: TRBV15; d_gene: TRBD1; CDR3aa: CATSRAAGQGNTEAFF; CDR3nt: TGTGCCACCAGCAGAGCTGCGGGACAGGGGAACACTGAAGCTTTCTTT
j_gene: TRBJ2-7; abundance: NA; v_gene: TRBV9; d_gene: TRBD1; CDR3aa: CASSPGQGAKEQYF; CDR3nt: TGTGCCAGCAGCCCGGGACAGGGGGCGAAAGAGCAGTACTTC
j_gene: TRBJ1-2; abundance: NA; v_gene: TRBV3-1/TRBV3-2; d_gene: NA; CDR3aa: CASSPSHVGGYGYTF; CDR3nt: TGTGCCAGCAGCCCAAGCCACGTGGGAGGCTATGGCTACACCTTC
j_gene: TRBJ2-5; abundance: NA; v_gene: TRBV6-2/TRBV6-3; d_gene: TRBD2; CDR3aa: CASSYWRGDQETQYF; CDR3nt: TGTGCCAGCAGTTATTGGCGGGGGGACCAAGAGACCCAGTACTTC
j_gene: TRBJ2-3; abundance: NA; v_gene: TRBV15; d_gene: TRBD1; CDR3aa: CATSTGQGGTDTQYF; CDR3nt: TGTGCCACCAGCACGGGACAGGGGGGAACAGATACGCAGTATTTT
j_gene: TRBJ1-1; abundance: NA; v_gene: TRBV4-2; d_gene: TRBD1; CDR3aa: CASTKQGVHTEAFF; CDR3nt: TGTGCCAGCACCAAGCAGGGGGTCCACACTGAAGCTTTCTTT
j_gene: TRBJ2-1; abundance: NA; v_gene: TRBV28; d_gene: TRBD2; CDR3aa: CASSLLGLAGAYNEQFF; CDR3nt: TGTGCCAGCAGTTTACTCGGACTAGCGGGGGCTTACAATGAGCAGTTCTTC
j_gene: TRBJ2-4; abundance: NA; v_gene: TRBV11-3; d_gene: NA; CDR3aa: CASEKGSAWGVNIQYF; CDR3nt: TGTGCCAGCGAAAAGGGGTCCGCGTGGGGGGTTAACATTCAGTACTTC
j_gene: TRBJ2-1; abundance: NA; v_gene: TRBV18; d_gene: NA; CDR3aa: CASSVRQDSYNEQFF; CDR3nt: TGTGCCAGCTCCGTTCGGCAGGACTCCTACAATGAGCAGTTCTTC
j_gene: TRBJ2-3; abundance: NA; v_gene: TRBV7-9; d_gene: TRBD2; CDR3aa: CARGLAGVDTQYF; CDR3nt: TGTGCCAGAGGACTAGCGGGGGTTGATACGCAGTATTTT
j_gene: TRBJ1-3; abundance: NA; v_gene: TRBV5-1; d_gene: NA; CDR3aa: CASSPEGTSSGNTIYF; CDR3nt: TGCGCCAGCAGCCCGGAGGGGACCTCCTCTGGAAACACCATATATTTT
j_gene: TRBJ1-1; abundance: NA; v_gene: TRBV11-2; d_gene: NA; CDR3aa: CASSLQGYTEAFF; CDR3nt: TGTGCCAGCAGCTTGCAGGGGTACACTGAAGCTTTCTTT
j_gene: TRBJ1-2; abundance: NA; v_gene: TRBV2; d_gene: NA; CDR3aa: CASSERAGNYGYTF; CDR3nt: TGTGCCAGCAGTGAACGTGCGGGAAACTATGGCTACACCTTC
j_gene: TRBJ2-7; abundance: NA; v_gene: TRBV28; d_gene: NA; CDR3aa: CASSVGLREQYF; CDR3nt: TGTGCCAGCAGTGTGGGACTTCGGGAGCAGTACTTC
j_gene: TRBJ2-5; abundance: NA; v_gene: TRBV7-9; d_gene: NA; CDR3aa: CASSLSNLKQETQYF; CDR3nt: TGTGCCAGCAGCTTAAGTAACCTAAAACAAGAGACCCAGTACTTC
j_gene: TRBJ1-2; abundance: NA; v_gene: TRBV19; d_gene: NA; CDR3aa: CASSASQGRGYTF; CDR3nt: TGTGCCAGTAGTGCGTCTCAGGGTCGCGGCTACACCTTC
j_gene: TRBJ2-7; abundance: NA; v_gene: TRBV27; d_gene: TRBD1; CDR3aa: CASSPGTGVSYEQYF; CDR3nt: TGTGCCAGCAGTCCGGGGACAGGGGTTTCCTACGAGCAGTACTTC
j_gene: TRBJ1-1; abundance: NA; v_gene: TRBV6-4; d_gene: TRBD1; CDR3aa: CASSEDRGNTEAFF; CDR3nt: TGTGCCAGCAGTGAAGACAGGGGGAACACTGAAGCTTTCTTT
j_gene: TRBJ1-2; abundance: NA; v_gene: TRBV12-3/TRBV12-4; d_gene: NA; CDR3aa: CASSPGGARGYTF; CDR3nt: TGTGCCAGCAGTCCTGGCGGGGCTCGTGGCTACACCTTC
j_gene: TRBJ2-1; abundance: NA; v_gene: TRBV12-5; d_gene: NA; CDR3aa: CASGLYEDNEQFF; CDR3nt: TGTGCTAGTGGTTTGTACGAGGACAATGAGCAGTTCTTC
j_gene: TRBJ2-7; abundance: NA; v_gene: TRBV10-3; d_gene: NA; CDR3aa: CAISSPAVNEQYF; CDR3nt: TGTGCCATCAGTTCGCCCGCGGTGAACGAGCAGTACTTC
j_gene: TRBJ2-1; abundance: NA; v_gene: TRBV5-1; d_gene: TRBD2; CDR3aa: CASSLELAGGVYNEQFF; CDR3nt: TGCGCCAGCAGCTTGGAGCTAGCGGGGGGGGTCTACAATGAGCAGTTCTTC
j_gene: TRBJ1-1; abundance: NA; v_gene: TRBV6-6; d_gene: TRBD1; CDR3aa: CASSTRDRTEAFF; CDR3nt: TGTGCCAGCAGTACCCGGGACAGAACTGAAGCTTTCTTT
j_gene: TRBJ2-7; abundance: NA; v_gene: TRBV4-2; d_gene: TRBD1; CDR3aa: CASSQAGTADEQYF; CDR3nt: TGTGCCAGCAGCCAGGCCGGGACAGCGGACGAGCAGTACTTC